These 30 T cell receptor beta chains were all obtained from the same sample, sequenced in a study of OX40 agonist ivuxolimab in advanced cancers. The library was generated by the immunoSEQ multiplex PCR assay. The source is immuneACCESS, and TCRdb retained only in-frame sequences with V and J called. Part of the clones is not carried over; for the studies checked, unresolved V genes explain less than half of this, and the remainder is unexplained. This sample has approximately 20,000 clones in its table, and 88% of those were observed once. The leading ten clones occupy approximately 12% of the sample. The input for sequencing was CD4+ or CD8+ T cells sorted from blood, taken in a trial of the OX40 agonist ivuxolimab. These receptors all stem from an adult with an advanced solid tumor such as melanoma, head and neck, liver or kidney cancer.

This chain links TRBV5-1 with TRBJ2-7, with 10 positions matching TRBD2. The CDR3 extends over 18 amino acids. Germline values: CDR1 SGHRS, CDR2 YFSETQ. After removal of 8 bases from V and 0 bases from J, the junction contained 17 bases not matched to a gene. The DNA for the CDR3 is TGCGCCAGAGTGGGGGGGATAGCGGGAGGCAAATTCTCCTACGAGCAGTACTTC. Residues: CARVGGIAGGKFSYEQYF. Variable domain in full (rest from reference TRBV5-1 and TRBJ2-7): KAGVTQTPRYLIKTRGQQVTLSCSPISGHRSVSWYQQTPGQGLQFLFEYFSETQRNKGNFPGRFSGRQFSNSRSEMNVSTLELGDSALYLCARVGGIAGGKFSYEQYFGPGTRLTVT.

This clone was picked up one time. V is TRBV6-6 and J is TRBJ2-3; 8 nucleotides align to TRBD1. The CDR3 is 14 amino acids. CDR1 is MNHNY and CDR2 is SVGAGI in the germline V gene (reference sequence). J gave up 8 bases and V 4 bases, and 8 bases lay outside the gene matches. The CDR3 spells CASSSGGFLGTQYF. CDR3 in DNA: TGTGCCAGCAGTTCAGGGGGCTTTCTTGGTACGCAGTATTTT.

The chain uses TRBV2 and TRBJ2-7; TRBD2 aligns across 7 bases. The CDR3 extends over 14 amino acids. Germline V gene sequence: CDR1 SNHLY, CDR2 FYNNEI. The V gene end was trimmed by 4 bases and the J gene end by 3 bases; junction bases not matched to a gene: 6. The CDR3 DNA is TGTGCCAGCAGTGGGGGGACTATCAACTACGAGCAGTACTTC. This sequence encodes CASSGGTINYEQYF.

Written as DNA, the CDR3 is TGTGCCAGCAGCCCCACTAGCGGGGGCTACGAGCAGTACTTC. Protein product: CASSPTSGGYEQYF. The gene calls are TRBV13 and TRBJ2-7; the match to TRBD2 covers 11 bases. V was pared by 5 bases and J by 3 bases, with 3 bases of the junction left unmatched. The germline V gene encodes CDR1 PRHDT and CDR2 FYEKMQ (reference sequence). The CDR3 loop spans 14 amino acids.

The rearrangement uses TRBV5-5 and TRBJ2-1, with a tentative D call TRBD1 (5 bases). CDR1 is SGHKS and CDR2 is YYEKEE in the germline V gene (reference sequence). The CDR3 length is 17 residues. V dropped 6 bases and J dropped 2 bases, with 21 bases sitting between them. The CDR3 DNA sequence: TGTGCCAGCACCCCCGTCTATCCAGGGTCCCCCTACAATGAGCAGTTCTTC. Protein sequence: CASTPVYPGSPYNEQFF.

The V call is TRBV5-4, the J call TRBJ1-1; D not resolved. The germline V and J ends were trimmed by 4 bases and 1 base, with 11 bases remaining between them. CDR3 size: 14 residues. CDR1 SGHNT and CDR2 YYREEE come from the germline V gene (reference sequence). This CDR3 reads CASSPRGGNTEAFF. The CDR3 DNA reads as TGTGCCAGCAGCCCCCGGGGAGGGAACACTGAAGCTTTCTTT.

V and J are TRBV2 and TRBJ1-2, with a weak D call TRBD1 (6 bases). Germline CDR1 is SNHLY and CDR2 is FYNNEI. V was shortened by 5 bases and J by 2 bases, with 12 bases between the two germline ends. This CDR3 contains 14 residues. The CDR3 DNA reads TGTGCCAGCAGTAGCGACAGGTCAAACTATGGCTACACCTTC. Encoded protein: CASSSDRSNYGYTF.

The V call is TRBV11-2, the J call TRBJ2-3; D is undetermined. V was cut by 5 bases and J by 1 base, with 10 bases left in between. The CDR3 runs to 14 residues. CDR1 SGHAT and CDR2 FQNNGV come from the germline V gene. The chain's CDR3 is CASSPLLGTDTQYF. As DNA, the CDR3 is TGTGCCAGCAGCCCCCTCCTAGGCACAGATACGCAGTATTTT.

In the case of this clone: The junction departs from germline at one end; a sequencing error may be responsible. This chain connects TRBV9 to TRBJ1-2; TRBD1 is a possible D gene (5 bases). The germline gives CDR1 SGDLS, CDR2 YYNGEE. This CDR3 spans 22 amino acids. The CDR3 reads CASSVAMGRGPPPTAADYGHTF. CDR3 DNA: TGTGCCAGCAGCGTAGCGATGGGGAGGGGACCCCCACCTACGGCTGCCGACTATGGCCACACCTTC.

The gene calls are TRBV7-8 and TRBJ2-7; unclear D gene. V was clipped by 5 bases and J by 5 bases, with 13 bases between them. The germline CDR1 and CDR2 sequences are SGHVS and FQNEAQ. CDR3 length equals 13 residues. DNA for the CDR3: TGTGCCAGCAGCCCAAGAGCCCTCGACGAGCAGTACTTC. Protein product: CASSPRALDEQYF.

The rearrangement uses TRBV4-1 and TRBJ2-2; 8 bases fit TRBD1. V shed 4 bases, J shed 6 bases, and the junction held 7 bases outside the gene matches. CDR3 size: 15 residues. Germline V gene data show CDR1 as MGHRA and CDR2 as YSYEKL. The CDR3 DNA reads as TGCGCCAGCAGCCGAGTCGACAGGGGTTCCGGGGAGCTGTTTTTT. Protein sequence: CASSRVDRGSGELFF.

The chain is built from TRBV27 and TRBJ2-1; 8 positions agree with TRBD1. The CDR3 runs to 17 residues. V lost 0 bases to trimming and J lost 5 bases; unmatched junction nucleotides: 9. Germline V gives CDR1 MNHEY, CDR2 SMNVEV (reference sequence). Here the CDR3 DNA reads TGTGCCAGCAGTTTATCTCCCGGGACAGGAAAGAACAATGAGCAGTTCTTC. The encoded protein is CASSLSPGTGKNNEQFF.

This chain joins TRBV4-2 and TRBJ2-3, with 9 bases identical to TRBD2. The CDR3 runs to 17 residues. CDR1 LGHNA and CDR2 YNFKEQ come from the germline V gene. The V gene end was trimmed by 0 bases and the J gene end by 6 bases; junction bases not matched to a gene: 10. CDR3 region: CASSQDGPSGEHDTQYF. CDR3 sequence (DNA): TGTGCCAGCAGCCAAGACGGCCCTAGCGGGGAACACGATACGCAGTATTTT.

The chain employs TRBV2 and TRBJ2-7; 9 positions agree with TRBD2. After removal of 3 bases from V and 2 bases from J, the junction contained 5 bases not matched to a gene. The CDR3 is made up of 15 amino acids. The germline V gene encodes CDR1 SNHLY and CDR2 FYNNEI. CDR3 in amino acids: CASSERGGRAYEQYF. DNA for the CDR3: TGTGCCAGCAGTGAGAGAGGCGGGAGGGCCTACGAGCAGTACTTC.

As for this clone: A read error may account for a junction end that differs from germline. The chain has TRBV6-1 and TRBJ1-1; D is possibly TRBD1 (6 bases). Germline loops: CDR1 MNHNS, CDR2 SASEGT. The CDR3 is 12 residues long. The chain's CDR3 is CASSVWDTEAFF. The CDR3 nucleotides are TGTGCCAGCAGTGTCTGGGACACCGAAGCTTTCTTT.

This chain uses TRBV6-1 with TRBJ2-7; D not certain. V dropped 10 bases and J dropped 3 bases, with 7 bases sitting between them. CDR1 is MNHNS and CDR2 is SASEGT in the germline V gene. This CDR3 contains 10 residues. CDR3 residues: CATTGYEQYF. Written as DNA, the CDR3 is TGTGCCACCACGGGCTACGAGCAGTACTTC.

The sample holds one count of this clone. The chain couples TRBV2 to TRBJ2-7; perhaps TRBD1 as D (6 bases). V was pared by 6 bases and J by 5 bases, with 11 bases between. CDR3 length: 12 amino acids. Germline CDR1 and CDR2: SNHLY and FYNNEI. The CDR3 sequence is CASRSGVHEQYF. The CDR3 DNA reads TGTGCCAGCAGATCAGGGGTCCACGAGCAGTACTTC.

This clone was observed a single time. The rearrangement uses TRBV15 and TRBJ2-3; the match to TRBD2 covers 8 bases. CDR1 is LNHNV and CDR2 is YYDKDF in the germline V gene (reference sequence). This CDR3 comprises 18 residues. CDR3 sequence (DNA): TGTGCACGCGAAATCCGGGGGGATAGCGGGGAAGGCACAGATACGCAGTATTTT. Amino acid sequence: CAREIRGDSGEGTDTQYF. Looking up the rest from reference TRBV15 and TRBJ2-3 gives the full variable domain: DAMVIQNPRYQVTQFGKPVTLSCSQTLNHNVMYWYQQKSSQAPKLLFHYYDKDFNNEADTPDNFQSRRPNTSFCFLDIRSPGLGDTAMYLCAREIRGDSGEGTDTQYFGPGTRLTVL.

In this sample, this clone turned up once. This rearrangement joins TRBV19 to TRBJ1-2, with unresolved D. The V gene's germline CDR1 is LNHDA and CDR2 SQIVND (reference sequence). Trimming stripped 10 bases from V and 5 bases from J, with 20 bases between. The CDR3 sequence is 14 residues long. CDR3: CATLRRAGFYGYTF. Here the CDR3 DNA reads TGTGCCACCTTGAGACGGGCCGGTTTTTATGGCTACACCTTC.

The chain is built from TRBV27 and TRBJ2-7; 13 nucleotides match TRBD2. Germline V gene sequence: CDR1 MNHEY, CDR2 SMNVEV (reference sequence). The V segment lost 0 bases and the J segment 1 base; nucleotides outside the gene matches: 9. The CDR3 has 19 amino acids. This CDR3 is CASSLSLRTSGGPSYEQYF. CDR3 sequence (DNA): TGTGCCAGCAGTTTATCCCTACGGACTAGCGGGGGCCCTTCCTACGAGCAGTACTTC.

This chain uses TRBV7-9 with TRBJ1-1; D possibly corresponds to TRBD1 (5 bases). The CDR3 loop spans 15 amino acids. V shed 8 bases and J shed 0 bases, with 16 bases lying between them. Germline loops: CDR1 SEHNR, CDR2 FQNEAQ (reference sequence). The CDR3 region is CASVGRDGLNTEAFF. CDR3 in DNA: TGTGCCAGCGTGGGCCGGGACGGATTGAACACTGAAGCTTTCTTT.

The chain employs TRBV6-1 and TRBJ1-2, with D possibly matching TRBD1 (5 bases). Germline assignment: CDR1 MNHNS and CDR2 SASEGT. CDR3 length: 15 residues. Trimming pared 8 bases from V and 9 bases from J, leaving 25 bases between. The CDR3 sequence: CASDRSGTDLASYTF. In nucleotides, the CDR3 is TGTGCCAGCGACCGTTCTGGGACCGATCTAGCTAGCTACACCTTC.

Comments on this clone: Its ends do not fully match the called genes, so a read error is possible. The chain recombines TRBV19 with TRBJ2-7; D perhaps matches TRBD2 (7 bases). This CDR3 has 13 residues. Germline loops: CDR1 LNHDA, CDR2 SQIVND (reference sequence). The CDR3, as DNA: TGTGCCAGTAGTGGGGGGGCCTCCCACGAGCAGTACTTC. Its protein is CASSGGASHEQYF.

V and J are TRBV5-1 and TRBJ2-7, with unresolved D. Trimming took off 3 bases at V and 2 bases at J, with 6 bases between the two ends. CDR1 SGHRS and CDR2 YFSETQ come from the germline V gene. The CDR3 consists of 12 residues. CDR3 DNA sequence: TGCGCCAGCAGCTCCAGTCCCTACGAGCAGTACTTC. Translating it yields CASSSSPYEQYF.

The rearrangement uses TRBV14 and TRBJ2-2, with D uncertain. V was shortened by 4 bases and J by 8 bases, with 11 bases between the two germline ends. Germline loops: CDR1 SGHDN, CDR2 FVKESK. This CDR3 spans 13 amino acids. CDR3 residues: CASSPGVRGELFF. The CDR3 bases are TGTGCCAGCAGCCCGGGTGTTCGGGGGGAGCTGTTTTTT. Drawing the rest from reference TRBV14 and TRBJ2-2, the complete variable domain is EAGVTQFPSHSVIEKGQTVTLRCDPISGHDNLYWYRRVMGKEIKFLLHFVKESKQDESGMPNNRFLAERTGGTYSTLKVQPAELEDSGVYFCASSPGVRGELFFGEGSRLTVL.

The V and J genes are TRBV7-8 and TRBJ2-5; a possible D gene is TRBD1 (6 bases). This CDR3 is built from 16 residues. V was cut by 0 bases and J by 2 bases, with 13 bases left in between. CDR1 is SGHVS, CDR2 FQNEAQ, per germline. This chain's CDR3 is CASSLAGFTGQETQYF. The DNA for the CDR3 is TGTGCCAGCAGCTTAGCGGGGTTTACAGGGCAAGAGACCCAGTACTTC.

CDR3 nucleotides: TGTGCCAGCAGTACCGGGGAACAGGGGAACACTGAAGCTTTCTTT. It codes for CASSTGEQGNTEAFF. This chain joins TRBV27 and TRBJ1-1, with TRBD1 as a possible D gene (6 bases). Deletions cut 5 bases from V and 1 base from J, with 14 bases between. Germline-derived CDR1 and CDR2 are MNHEY and SMNVEV (reference sequence). The CDR3 is 15 residues long.

The rearrangement links TRBV7-2 to TRBJ2-1, with 11 bases fitting TRBD2. The germline V gene has CDR1 SGHTA and CDR2 FQGNSA. The CDR3 sequence is 19 residues long. V lost 1 base, J lost 1 base, and 9 bases stayed unmatched. The DNA for the CDR3 is TGTGCCAGCAGCTTAGTCCTAGCGGGAGGTATGGGGTCCTACAATGAGCAGTTCTTC. This gives the protein CASSLVLAGGMGSYNEQFF.

This chain links TRBV7-8 with TRBJ1-5, with TRBD1 as a possible D gene (6 bases). There are 15 residues in the CDR3. CDR1 and CDR2 from the germline V gene are SGHVS and FQNEAQ. Trimming pared 5 bases from V and 5 bases from J, leaving 16 bases between. CDR3 in amino acids: CASSPDRREDQPQHF. The CDR3 nucleotides read TGTGCCAGCAGCCCGGACAGACGCGAGGATCAGCCCCAGCATTTT.

A few counts support this clone. The rearrangement uses TRBV14 and TRBJ1-2; D is unresolved. Trimming pared 6 bases from V and 0 bases from J, leaving 8 bases between. The CDR3 consists of 13 residues. Germline CDR1 SGHDN, CDR2 FVKESK. CDR3 region: CASSKWSNYGYTF. In DNA form, the CDR3 reads TGTGCCAGCAGTAAATGGTCTAACTATGGCTACACCTTC.